The subject of this entry is one T cell receptor (beta chain). This sample stems from a study of shared T cell receptors in the human thymus. Sequenced by immunoSEQ multiplex PCR; TCRdb stores in-frame clones only, minus some. Of almost 550,000 clones in the sample, approximately 80% are singletons; the top ten hold approximately 0.013%. The sample was also reused in another study, on human thymus T cells. From that paper: Corrective cardiac surgery supplied the resected thymus tissue. It looked as if thymic and blood repertoires used V and J genes in a biased way. Thymic repertoires from unrelated individuals overlapped highly, related research reported.

This TCR derives from a boy under two years old with a congenital heart defect. The sequenced sample consisted of thymocytes.

The CDR3 is CASSHSGPPGDEQFF. CDR3 coding DNA: TGCGCCAGCAGCCACTCCGGGCCCCCGGGGGATGAGCAGTTCTTC. The chain couples TRBV4-1 to TRBJ2-1; TRBD2 is a possible D gene (6 bases). In germline, CDR1 is MGHRA, CDR2 YSYEKL. V lost 3 bases and J 8 bases, leaving 17 bases between the germline ends. This CDR3 comprises 15 residues.